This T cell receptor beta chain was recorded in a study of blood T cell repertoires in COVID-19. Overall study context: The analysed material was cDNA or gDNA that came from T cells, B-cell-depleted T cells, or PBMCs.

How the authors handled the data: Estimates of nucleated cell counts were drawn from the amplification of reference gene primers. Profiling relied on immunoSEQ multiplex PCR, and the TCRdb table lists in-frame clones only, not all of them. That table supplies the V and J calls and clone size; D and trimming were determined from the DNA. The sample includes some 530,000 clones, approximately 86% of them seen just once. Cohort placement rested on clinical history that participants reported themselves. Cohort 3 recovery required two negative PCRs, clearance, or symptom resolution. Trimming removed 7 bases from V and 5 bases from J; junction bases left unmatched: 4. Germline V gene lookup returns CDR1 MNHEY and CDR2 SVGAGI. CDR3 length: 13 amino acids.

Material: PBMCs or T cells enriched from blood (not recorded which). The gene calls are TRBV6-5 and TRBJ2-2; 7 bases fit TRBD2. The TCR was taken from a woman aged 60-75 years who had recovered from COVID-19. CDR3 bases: TGTGCCAGCACCGGGGGAGGGACCGGGGAGCTGTTTTTT. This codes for CASTGGGTGELFF.